This TCR beta chain is from a study of cytomegalovirus exposure and HLA in healthy donors. Study background: Tens of millions of unique TCRs from HLA-typed donors were held in an early data release.

Study-level results: HLA alleles showed associations with fewer than 20,000 TCR beta sequences in a later analysis, at a 0.05 false discovery rate. Data from an earlier analysis indicated that most TCR beta V segments were productive either about 87% or about 30% of the time.

PCR was performed using 60 Vbeta and 13 Jbeta primers. The protocol was immunoSEQ multiplex PCR, while the TCRdb copy is restricted to in-frame clones and leaves out a portion. The sample lists approximately 150,000 clones; around 86% were seen once. On this clone itself: Its antigen is still unknown.

The TCR sequence derives from a young woman in good health and CMV-seronegative. The material sequenced was PBMCs.

The CDR3 reads CASSLGSGRANEQFF. CDR3 coding DNA: TGTGCCAGCAGTTTAGGTAGCGGGAGGGCTAATGAGCAGTTCTTC. The chain uses TRBV28 and TRBJ2-1, with 11 bases that match TRBD2. This CDR3 spans 15 amino acids. The ends lost 2 bases at V and 7 bases at J; junction bases unmatched: 4. CDR1 and CDR2 (germline): MDHEN, SYDVKM.